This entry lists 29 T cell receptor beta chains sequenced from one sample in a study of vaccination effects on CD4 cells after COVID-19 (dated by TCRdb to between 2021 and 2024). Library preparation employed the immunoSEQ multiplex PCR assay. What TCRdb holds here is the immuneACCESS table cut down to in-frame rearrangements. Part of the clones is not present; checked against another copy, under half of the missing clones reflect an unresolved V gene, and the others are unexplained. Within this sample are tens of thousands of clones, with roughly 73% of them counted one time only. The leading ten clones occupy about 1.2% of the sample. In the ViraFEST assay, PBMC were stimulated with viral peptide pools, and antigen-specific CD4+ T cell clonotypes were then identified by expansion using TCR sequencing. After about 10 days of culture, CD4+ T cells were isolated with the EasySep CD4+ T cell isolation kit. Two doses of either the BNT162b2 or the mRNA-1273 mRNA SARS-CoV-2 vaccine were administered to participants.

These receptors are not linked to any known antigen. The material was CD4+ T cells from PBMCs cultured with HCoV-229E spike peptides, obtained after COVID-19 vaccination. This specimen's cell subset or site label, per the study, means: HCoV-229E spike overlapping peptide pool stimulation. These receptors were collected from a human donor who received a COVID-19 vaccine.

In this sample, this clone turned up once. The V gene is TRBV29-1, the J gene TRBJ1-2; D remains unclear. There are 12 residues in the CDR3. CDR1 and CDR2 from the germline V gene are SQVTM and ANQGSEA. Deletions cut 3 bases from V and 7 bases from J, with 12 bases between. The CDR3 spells CSVETGGPGYTF. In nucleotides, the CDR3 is TGCAGCGTTGAGACGGGAGGGCCTGGCTACACCTTC.

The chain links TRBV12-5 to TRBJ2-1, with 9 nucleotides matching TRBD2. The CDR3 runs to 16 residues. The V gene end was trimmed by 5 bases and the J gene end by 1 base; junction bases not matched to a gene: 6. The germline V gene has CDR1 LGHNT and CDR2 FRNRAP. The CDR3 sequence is CASGPDSGGSYNEQFF. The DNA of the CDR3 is TGTGCTAGTGGTCCCGATAGCGGGGGTTCCTACAATGAGCAGTTCTTC.

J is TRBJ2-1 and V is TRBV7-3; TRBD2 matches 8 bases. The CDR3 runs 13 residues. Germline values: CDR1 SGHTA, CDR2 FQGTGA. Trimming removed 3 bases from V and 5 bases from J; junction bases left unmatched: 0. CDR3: CASSFSGDNEQFF. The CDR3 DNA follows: TGTGCCAGCAGCTTTAGCGGGGACAATGAGCAGTTCTTC. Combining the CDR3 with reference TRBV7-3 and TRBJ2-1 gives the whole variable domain GAGVSQTPSNKVTEKGKYVELRCDPISGHTALYWYRQSLGQGPEFLIYFQGTGAADDSGLPNDRFFAVRPEGSVSTLKIQRTERGDSAVYLCASSFSGDNEQFFGPGTRLTVL.

This CDR3 reads CASSPGRQGNTEAFF. In DNA form, the CDR3 reads TGTGCCAGCTCACCAGGACGGCAGGGAAACACTGAAGCTTTCTTT. The chain uses TRBV18 and TRBJ1-1, with D possibly TRBD1 on 5 matching bases. The CDR3 has 15 amino acids. Germline V gives CDR1 KGHSH, CDR2 LQKENI. V shed 2 bases and J shed 2 bases, with 12 bases lying between them.

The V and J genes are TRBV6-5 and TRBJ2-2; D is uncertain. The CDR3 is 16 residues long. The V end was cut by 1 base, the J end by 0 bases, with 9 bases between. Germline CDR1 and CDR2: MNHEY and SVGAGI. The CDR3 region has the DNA TGTGCCAGCAGTTACTTTGGCAATACGAACACCGGGGAGCTGTTTTTT. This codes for CASSYFGNTNTGELFF.

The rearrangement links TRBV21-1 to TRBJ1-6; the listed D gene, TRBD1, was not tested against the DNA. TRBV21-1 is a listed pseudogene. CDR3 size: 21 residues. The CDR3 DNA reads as TGTGCCAGCAGAAGGGGGACATTTATGGCCTGTCTAAGCTCCTATAATTCACCCCTCCACTTT. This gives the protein CASRRGTFMACLSSYNSPLHF.

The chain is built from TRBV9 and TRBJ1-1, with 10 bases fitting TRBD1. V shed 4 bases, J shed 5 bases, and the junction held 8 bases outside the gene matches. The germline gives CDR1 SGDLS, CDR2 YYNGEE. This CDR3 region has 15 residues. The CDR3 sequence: CASSPTDRGGTEAFF. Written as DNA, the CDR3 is TGTGCCAGCAGCCCAACGGACAGGGGGGGTACTGAAGCTTTCTTT.

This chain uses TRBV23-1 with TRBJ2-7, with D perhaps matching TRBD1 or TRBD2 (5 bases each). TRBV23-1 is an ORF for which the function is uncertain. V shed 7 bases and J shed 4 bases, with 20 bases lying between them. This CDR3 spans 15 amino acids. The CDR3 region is CASMGLRGERYEQYV. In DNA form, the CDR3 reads TGCGCCAGCATGGGATTGAGGGGAGAACGGTACGAGCAGTACGTC.

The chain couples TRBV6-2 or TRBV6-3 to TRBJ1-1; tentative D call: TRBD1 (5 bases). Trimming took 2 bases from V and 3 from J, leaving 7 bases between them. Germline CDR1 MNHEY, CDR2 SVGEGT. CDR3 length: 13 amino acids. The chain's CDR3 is CASSYGRDTEAFF. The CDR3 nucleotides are TGTGCCAGCAGTTACGGCAGGGACACTGAAGCTTTCTTT.

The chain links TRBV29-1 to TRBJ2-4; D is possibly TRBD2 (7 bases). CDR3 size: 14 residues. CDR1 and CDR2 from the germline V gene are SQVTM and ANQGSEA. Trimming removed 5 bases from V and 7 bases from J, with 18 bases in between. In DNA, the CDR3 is TGCAGCGTTCCGAAGGGGGGGGGAACGAACATTCAGTACTTC. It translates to CSVPKGGGTNIQYF.

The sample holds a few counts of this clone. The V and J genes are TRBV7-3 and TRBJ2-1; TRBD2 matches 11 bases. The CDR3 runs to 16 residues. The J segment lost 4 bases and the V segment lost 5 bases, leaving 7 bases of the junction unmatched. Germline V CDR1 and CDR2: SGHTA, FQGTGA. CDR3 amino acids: CASSPGVAGGYNEQFF. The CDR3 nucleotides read TGTGCCAGCAGCCCCGGGGTAGCGGGGGGGTACAATGAGCAGTTCTTC. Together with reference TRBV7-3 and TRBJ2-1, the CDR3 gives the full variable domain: GAGVSQTPSNKVTEKGKYVELRCDPISGHTALYWYRQSLGQGPEFLIYFQGTGAADDSGLPNDRFFAVRPEGSVSTLKIQRTERGDSAVYLCASSPGVAGGYNEQFFGPGTRLTVL.

The CDR3 sequence is CASSYSPSYNEQFF. The CDR3 DNA sequence: TGTGCCAGCAGTTACTCTCCCTCCTACAATGAGCAGTTCTTC. The chain employs TRBV6-2 or TRBV6-3 and TRBJ2-1; no clear D. The CDR3 covers 14 residues. Trimming cost V 0 bases and J 0 bases, with 3 bases left between them. Germline CDR1 reads MNHEY; CDR2 reads SVGEGT.

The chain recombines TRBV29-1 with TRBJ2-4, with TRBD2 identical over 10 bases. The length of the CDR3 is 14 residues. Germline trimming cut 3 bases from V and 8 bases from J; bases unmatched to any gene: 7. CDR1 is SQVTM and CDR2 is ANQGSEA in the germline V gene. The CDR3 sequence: CSVEASGGGDIQYF. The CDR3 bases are TGCAGCGTTGAGGCTAGCGGGGGAGGAGACATTCAGTACTTC.

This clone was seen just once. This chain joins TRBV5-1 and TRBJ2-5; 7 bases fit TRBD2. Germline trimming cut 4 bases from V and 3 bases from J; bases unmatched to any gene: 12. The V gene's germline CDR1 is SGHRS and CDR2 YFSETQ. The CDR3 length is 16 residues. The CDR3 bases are TGCGCCAGCAGCCCCCTTACGGCGGGGACTAAAGAGACCCAGTACTTC. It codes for CASSPLTAGTKETQYF.

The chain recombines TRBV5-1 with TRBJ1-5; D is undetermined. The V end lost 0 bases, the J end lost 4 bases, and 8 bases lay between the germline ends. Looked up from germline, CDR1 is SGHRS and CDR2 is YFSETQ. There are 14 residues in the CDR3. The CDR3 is CASSLDPSNQPQHF. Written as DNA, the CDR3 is TGCGCCAGCAGCTTGGATCCCAGTAATCAGCCCCAGCATTTT.

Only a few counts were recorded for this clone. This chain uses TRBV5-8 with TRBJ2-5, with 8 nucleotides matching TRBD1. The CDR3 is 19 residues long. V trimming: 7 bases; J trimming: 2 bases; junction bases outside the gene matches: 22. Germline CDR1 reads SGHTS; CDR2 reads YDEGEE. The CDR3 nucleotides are TGTGCCAGCCCCTTGGGGCATTTCCTGGACAGGGATGTACAAGAGACCCAGTACTTC. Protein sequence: CASPLGHFLDRDVQETQYF.

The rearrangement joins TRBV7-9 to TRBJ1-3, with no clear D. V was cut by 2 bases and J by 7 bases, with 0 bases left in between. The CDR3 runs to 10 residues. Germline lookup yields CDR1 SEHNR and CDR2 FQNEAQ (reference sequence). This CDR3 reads CASSLNTIYF. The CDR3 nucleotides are TGTGCCAGCAGCTTAAACACCATATATTTT.

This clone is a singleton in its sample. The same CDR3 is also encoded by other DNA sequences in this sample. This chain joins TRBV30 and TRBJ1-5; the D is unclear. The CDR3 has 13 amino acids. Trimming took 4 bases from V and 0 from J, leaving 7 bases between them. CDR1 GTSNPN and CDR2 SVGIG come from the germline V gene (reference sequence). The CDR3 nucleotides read TGTGCCTGGACCCTGGGTAGCAATCAGCCCCAGCATTTT. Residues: CAWTLGSNQPQHF. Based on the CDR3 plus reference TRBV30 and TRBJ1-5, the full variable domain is SQTIHQWPATLVQPVGSPLSLECTVEGTSNPNLYWYRQAAGRGLQLLFYSVGIGQISSEVPQNLSASRPQDRQFILSSKKLLLSDSGFYLCAWTLGSNQPQHFGDGTRLSIL.

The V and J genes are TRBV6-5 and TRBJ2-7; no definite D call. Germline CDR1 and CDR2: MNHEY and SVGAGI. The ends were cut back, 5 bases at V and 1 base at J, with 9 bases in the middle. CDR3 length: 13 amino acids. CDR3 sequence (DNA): TGTGCCAGCAGTCGAGGAGTTTCCTACGAGCAGTACGTC. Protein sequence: CASSRGVSYEQYV.

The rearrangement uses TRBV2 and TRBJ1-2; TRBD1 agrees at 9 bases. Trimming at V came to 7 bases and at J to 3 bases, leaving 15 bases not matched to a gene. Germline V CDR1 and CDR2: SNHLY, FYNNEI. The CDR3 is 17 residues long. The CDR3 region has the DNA TGTGCCAGCATACCGGGACAGGGCTATTATGGGGACTATGGCTACACCTTC. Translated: CASIPGQGYYGDYGYTF.

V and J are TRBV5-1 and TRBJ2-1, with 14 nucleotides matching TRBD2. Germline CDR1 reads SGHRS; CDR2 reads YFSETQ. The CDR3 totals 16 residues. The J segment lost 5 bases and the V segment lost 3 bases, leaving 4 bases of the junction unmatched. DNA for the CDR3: TGCGCCAGCAGCTCCGGACTAGCGGGGGGCAACAATGAGCAGTTCTTC. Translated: CASSSGLAGGNNEQFF.

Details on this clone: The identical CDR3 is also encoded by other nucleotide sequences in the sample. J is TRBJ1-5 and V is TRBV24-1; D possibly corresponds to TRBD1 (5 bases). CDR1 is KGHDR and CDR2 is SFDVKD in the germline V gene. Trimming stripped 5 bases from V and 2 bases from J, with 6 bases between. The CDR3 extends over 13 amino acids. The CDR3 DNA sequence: TGTGCCACCAGTGTACAGGGCAATCAGCCCCAGCATTTT. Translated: CATSVQGNQPQHF.

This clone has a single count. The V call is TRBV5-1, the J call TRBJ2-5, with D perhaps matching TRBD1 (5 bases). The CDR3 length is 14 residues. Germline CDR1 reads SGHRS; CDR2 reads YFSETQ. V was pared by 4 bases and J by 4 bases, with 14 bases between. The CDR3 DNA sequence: TGCGCCAGCAGCCAGGTTGGGGCACGAGAGACCCAGTACTTC. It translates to CASSQVGARETQYF.

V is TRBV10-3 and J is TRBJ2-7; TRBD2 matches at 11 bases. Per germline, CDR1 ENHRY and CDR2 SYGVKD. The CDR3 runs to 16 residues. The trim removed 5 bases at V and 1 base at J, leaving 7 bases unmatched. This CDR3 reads CAISPGSSGGSYEQYV. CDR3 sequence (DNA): TGTGCCATCAGTCCCGGATCTAGCGGGGGGTCCTACGAGCAGTACGTC.

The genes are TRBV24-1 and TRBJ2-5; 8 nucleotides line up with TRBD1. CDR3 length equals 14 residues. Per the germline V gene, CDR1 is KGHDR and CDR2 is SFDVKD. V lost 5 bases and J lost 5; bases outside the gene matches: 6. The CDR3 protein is CATSGAGGVETQYF. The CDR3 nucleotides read TGTGCCACCAGTGGGGCAGGGGGCGTGGAGACCCAGTACTTC.

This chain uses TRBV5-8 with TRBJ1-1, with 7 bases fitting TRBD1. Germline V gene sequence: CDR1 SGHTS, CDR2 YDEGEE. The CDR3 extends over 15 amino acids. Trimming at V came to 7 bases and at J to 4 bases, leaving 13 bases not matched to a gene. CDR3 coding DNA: TGTGCCAGCCCCTCCGGAGGGGGCGAAAGCACTGAAGCTTTCTTT. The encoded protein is CASPSGGGESTEAFF.

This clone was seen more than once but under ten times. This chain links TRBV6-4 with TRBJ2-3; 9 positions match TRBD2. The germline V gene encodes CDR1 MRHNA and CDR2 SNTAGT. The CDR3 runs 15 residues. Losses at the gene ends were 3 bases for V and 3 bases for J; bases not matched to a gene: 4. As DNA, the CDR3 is TGTGCCAGCAGTGATTACGGACTAGCGACAGATACGCAGTATTTT. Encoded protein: CASSDYGLATDTQYF.

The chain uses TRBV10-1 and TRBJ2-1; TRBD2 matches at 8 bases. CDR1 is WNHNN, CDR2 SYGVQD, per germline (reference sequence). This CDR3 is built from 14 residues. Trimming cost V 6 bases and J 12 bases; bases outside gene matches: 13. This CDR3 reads CASRPRGGPVPQFF. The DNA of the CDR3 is TGCGCCAGCAGACCCCGCGGGGGGCCGGTTCCGCAGTTCTTC.

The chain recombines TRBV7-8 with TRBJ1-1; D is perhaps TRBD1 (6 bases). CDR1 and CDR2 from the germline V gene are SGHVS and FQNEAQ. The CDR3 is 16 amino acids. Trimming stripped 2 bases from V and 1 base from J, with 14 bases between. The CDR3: CASSLRGASGNTEAFF. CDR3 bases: TGTGCCAGCAGCTTAAGGGGGGCTAGCGGGAACACTGAAGCTTTCTTT.